The clone carrying this TCR beta chain was picked up a small number of times. These data belong to a study of blood T cell repertoires in COVID-19. Method: immunoSEQ multiplex PCR; TCRdb's copy keeps in-frame clones and lacks some. The data contain around 270,000 clones, approximately 84% of them singletons. V dropped 6 bases and J dropped 5 bases, with 20 bases sitting between them. The germline CDR1 and CDR2 sequences are SGHTA and FQGNSA. The CDR3 totals 15 residues. The TCR originated in a person aged 70 to 85 with COVID-19, enrolled during active disease. The specimen sequenced was peripheral blood. The genes are TRBV7-2 and TRBJ2-7; TRBD2 might be the D (5 bases). The CDR3 sequence: CASSPSPGGWDEQYF. CDR3 bases: TGTGCCAGCAGTCCGTCTCCCGGCGGGTGGGACGAGCAGTACTTC.